This T cell receptor (beta chain) stems from a study of blood T cell repertoires in COVID-19. About the study: Italy, Spain and the United States were the sources of the convalescent and acute COVID-19 samples. Sources were T cells, B-cell-depleted T cells, or PBMCs; the material itself was cDNA or gDNA.

Source study methods: Amplification of reference gene primers provided the estimated nucleated cell counts. Libraries were prepared by immunoSEQ multiplex PCR; TCRdb keeps only in-frame clonotypes and omits some of them. The D gene and trimming were derived from the DNA, and the V and J assignments and clone size from that table. This table holds 65,000 to 75,000 clones, approximately 87% found once. This clone was observed a few times. CDR1 is MNHNY, CDR2 SVGAGI, per germline (reference sequence). The CDR3 loop spans 14 amino acids. The junction had 2 bases not matched to a gene; V was cut back by 4 bases and J by 6 bases.

The source is a middle-aged man with active COVID-19. The rearrangement links TRBV6-6 to TRBJ2-1, with 11 bases lining up with TRBD1. The sequencing sample was made of peripheral blood. CDR3 nucleotide sequence: TGTGCCAGCAGTTCGGGGACAGGGGGCAATGAGCAGTTCTTC. Its translation: CASSSGTGGNEQFF.